This T cell receptor beta chain originates from a study of shared clonotypes between healthy human individuals. Overall study context: Every donor yielded three CD4 naive, three CD4 memory, two CD8 naive and one CD8 memory plate.

Deep was the level used in running the assay. The table came from immunoSEQ multiplex PCR; TCRdb's copy has only in-frame clones and leaves some out. This sample has approximately 2.3 million clones, with 90% to 95% found just once. Those who donated, Caucasian adults without exception, all lived in Nashville, Tennessee. CDR1 and CDR2 from the germline V gene are SGHTA and FQGNSA. This CDR3 has 17 residues. A remark on this clone: One end of the junction fails to match germline, which may point to a read error.

The receptor's source is a man aged 18 to 35 in good health. Some clones in this sample may be carry-over from other donors' samples. The chain combines TRBV7-2 with TRBJ2-3; 11 bases agree with TRBD2. The source material was naive CD4+ T cells from PBMCs. Regarding subset: CD45RA+ positively selected. The CDR3 nucleotides are TGTGCCAGCAGCTTAGGCTCCTTAGCGGGAGGGCGGGGTCAGTGGCATTTT. Translation gives CASSLGSLAGGRGQWHF.